This T cell receptor (beta chain) is drawn from a study of Ad26.COV2.S vaccination and SARS-CoV-2 variants. Study-wide background: Ad26.COV2.S arm of COV1001 included the donor. Dosing was one shot or two shots 56 days apart. Overall study findings and caveats: Whether participants received vaccine or placebo, their non-spike TCR breadth was similar.

CDR3 length equals 10 residues. Germline CDR1 MNHEY, CDR2 SVGAGI. V gave up 6 bases and J gave up 12 bases, with 9 bases separating them. In the case of this clone: Its antigen is still unknown.

The treatment denotes: roughly 19 received Ad26.COV2.S at low or high dose, single or two shots; roughly five received placebo; per-sample allocation not given. Each sample was drawn 63 days after the first injection (of vaccine or placebo). The shot given was an Ad26 vector that makes Wuhan-strain SARS-CoV-2 spike. Sequenced by immunoSEQ multiplex PCR; TCRdb stores in-frame clones only, minus some. The profile shows about 250,000 clones, 70% to 90% of them singletons. The rearrangement links TRBV6-5 to TRBJ1-5; no firm D call. This clonotype was obtained from a person aged 18 to 65 who received the Ad26.COV2.S COVID-19 vaccine or a placebo. The sample was peripheral blood, taken in a trial of Ad26.COV2.S vaccine versus placebo. The CDR3 DNA reads TGTGCCAGCAGCCAATTTAACCAGCATTTT. This translates into CASSQFNQHF.